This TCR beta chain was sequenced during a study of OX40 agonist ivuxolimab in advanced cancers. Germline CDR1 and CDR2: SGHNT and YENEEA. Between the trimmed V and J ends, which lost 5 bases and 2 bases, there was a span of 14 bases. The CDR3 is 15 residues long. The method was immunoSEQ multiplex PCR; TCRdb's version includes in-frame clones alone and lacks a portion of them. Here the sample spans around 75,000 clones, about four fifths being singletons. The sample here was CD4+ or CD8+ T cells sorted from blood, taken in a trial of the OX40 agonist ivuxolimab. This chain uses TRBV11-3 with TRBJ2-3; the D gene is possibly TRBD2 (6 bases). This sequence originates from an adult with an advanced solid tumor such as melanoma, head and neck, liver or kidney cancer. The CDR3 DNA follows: TGTGCCAGCAGCCCCCCCGGGGGTACCACAGATACGCAGTATTTT. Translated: CASSPPGGTTDTQYF.